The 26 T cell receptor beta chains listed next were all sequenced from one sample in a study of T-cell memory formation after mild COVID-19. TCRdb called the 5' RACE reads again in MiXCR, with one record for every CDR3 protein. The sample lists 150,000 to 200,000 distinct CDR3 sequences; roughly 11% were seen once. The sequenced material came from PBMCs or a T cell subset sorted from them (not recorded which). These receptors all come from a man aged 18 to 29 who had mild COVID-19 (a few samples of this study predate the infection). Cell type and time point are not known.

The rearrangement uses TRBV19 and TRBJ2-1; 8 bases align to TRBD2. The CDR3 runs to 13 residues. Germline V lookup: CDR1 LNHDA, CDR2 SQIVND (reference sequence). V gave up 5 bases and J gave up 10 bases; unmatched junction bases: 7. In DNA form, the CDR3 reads TGTGCCAGTAGTCCCGGGGGGGCTGGAGAGCAGTTCTTC. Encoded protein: CASSPGGAGEQFF.

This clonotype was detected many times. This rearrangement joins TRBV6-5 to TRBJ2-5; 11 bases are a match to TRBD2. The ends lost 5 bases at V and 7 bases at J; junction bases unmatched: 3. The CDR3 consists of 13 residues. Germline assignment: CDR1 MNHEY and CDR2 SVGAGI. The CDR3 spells CASSRLAGLTQYF. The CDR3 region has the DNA TGTGCCAGCAGTCGACTAGCGGGGCTGACCCAGTACTTC.

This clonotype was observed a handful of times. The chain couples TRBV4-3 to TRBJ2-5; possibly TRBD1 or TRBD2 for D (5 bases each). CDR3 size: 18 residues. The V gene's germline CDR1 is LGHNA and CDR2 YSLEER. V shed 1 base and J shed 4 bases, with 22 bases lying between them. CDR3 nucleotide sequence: TGCGCCAGCAGCCAAGGTGGGGGACGTGGAAGGTCCGGAGAGACCCAGTACTTC. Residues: CASSQGGGRGRSGETQYF.

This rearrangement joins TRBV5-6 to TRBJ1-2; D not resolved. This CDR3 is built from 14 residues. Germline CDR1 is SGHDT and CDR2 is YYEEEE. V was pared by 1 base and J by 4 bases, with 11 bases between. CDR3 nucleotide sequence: TGTGCCAGCAGCTTGACGGCAAAGCTCTATGGCTACACCTTC. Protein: CASSLTAKLYGYTF.

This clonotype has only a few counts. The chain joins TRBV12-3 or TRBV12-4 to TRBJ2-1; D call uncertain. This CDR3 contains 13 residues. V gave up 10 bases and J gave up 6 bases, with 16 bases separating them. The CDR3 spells CATGRQDLNEQFF. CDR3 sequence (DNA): TGTGCCACTGGTCGGCAGGACCTCAATGAGCAGTTCTTC.

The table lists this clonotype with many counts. CDR3 protein: CASSPDGTDTQYF. The DNA for the CDR3 is TGTGCCAGCAGCCCGGACGGCACAGATACGCAGTATTTT. The chain recombines TRBV5-6 with TRBJ2-3, with D unclear. Between the trimmed V and J ends, which lost 4 bases and 1 base, there was a span of 7 bases. The CDR3 consists of 13 residues. Germline V lookup: CDR1 SGHDT, CDR2 YYEEEE.

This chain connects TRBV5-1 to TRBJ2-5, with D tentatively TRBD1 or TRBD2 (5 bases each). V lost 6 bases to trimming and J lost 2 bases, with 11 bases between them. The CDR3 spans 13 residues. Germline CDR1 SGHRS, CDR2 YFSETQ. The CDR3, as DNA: TGCGCCAGCATGCCGGGACCTCAAGAGACCCAGTACTTC. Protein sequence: CASMPGPQETQYF.

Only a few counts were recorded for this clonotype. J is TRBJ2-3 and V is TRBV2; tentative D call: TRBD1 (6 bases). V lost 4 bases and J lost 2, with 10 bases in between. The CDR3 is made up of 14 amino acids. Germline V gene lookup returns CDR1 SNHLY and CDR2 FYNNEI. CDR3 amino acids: CASSVTGITDTQYF. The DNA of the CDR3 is TGTGCCAGCAGTGTTACAGGGATCACAGATACGCAGTATTTT.

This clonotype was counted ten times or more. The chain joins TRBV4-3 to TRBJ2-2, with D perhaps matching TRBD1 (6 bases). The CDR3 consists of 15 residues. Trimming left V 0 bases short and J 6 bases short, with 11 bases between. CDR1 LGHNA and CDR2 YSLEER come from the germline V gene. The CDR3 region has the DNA TGCGCCAGCAGCCAAGATCCGGCAGGGGCCGGGGAGCTGTTTTTT. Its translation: CASSQDPAGAGELFF.

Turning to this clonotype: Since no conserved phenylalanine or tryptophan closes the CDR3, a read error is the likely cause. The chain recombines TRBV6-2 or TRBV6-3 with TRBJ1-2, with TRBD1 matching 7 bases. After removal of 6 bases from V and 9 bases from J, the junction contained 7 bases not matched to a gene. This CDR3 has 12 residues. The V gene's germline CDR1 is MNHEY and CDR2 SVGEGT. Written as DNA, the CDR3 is TGTGCCAGCAGCATGACAGGGTGGAGCTACACCCTC. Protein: CASSMTGWSYTL.

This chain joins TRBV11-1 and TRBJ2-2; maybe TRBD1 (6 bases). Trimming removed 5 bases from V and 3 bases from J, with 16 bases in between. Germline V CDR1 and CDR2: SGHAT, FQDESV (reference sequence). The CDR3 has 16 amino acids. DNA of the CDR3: TGTGCCAGCAGCCCCAGGGGACGAACCTACACCGGGGAGCTGTTTTTT. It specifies CASSPRGRTYTGELFF.

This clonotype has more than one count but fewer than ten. The CDR3 bases are TGCGCCAGCAGTCGGGGGGACAGGGGGCGTGAGCAGTTCTTC. Translation: CASSRGDRGREQFF. The chain employs TRBV23-1 and TRBJ2-1; 12 bases line up with TRBD1. TRBV23-1 belongs to the ORF category, with a function that is uncertain. Unmatched junction bases numbered 4, after V lost 4 bases and J lost 9 bases. CDR3 length: 14 amino acids.

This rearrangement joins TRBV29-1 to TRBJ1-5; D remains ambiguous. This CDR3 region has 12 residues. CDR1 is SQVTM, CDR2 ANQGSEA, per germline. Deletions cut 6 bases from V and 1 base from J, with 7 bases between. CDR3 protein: CSVEDSNQPQHF. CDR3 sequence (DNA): TGCAGCGTCGAGGACAGCAATCAGCCCCAGCATTTT.

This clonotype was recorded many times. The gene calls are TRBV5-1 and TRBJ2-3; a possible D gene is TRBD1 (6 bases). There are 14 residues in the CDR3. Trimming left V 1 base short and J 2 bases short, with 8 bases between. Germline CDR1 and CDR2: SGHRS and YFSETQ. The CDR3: CASSLRGNTDTQYF. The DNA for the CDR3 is TGCGCCAGCAGCTTGAGGGGGAACACAGATACGCAGTATTTT.

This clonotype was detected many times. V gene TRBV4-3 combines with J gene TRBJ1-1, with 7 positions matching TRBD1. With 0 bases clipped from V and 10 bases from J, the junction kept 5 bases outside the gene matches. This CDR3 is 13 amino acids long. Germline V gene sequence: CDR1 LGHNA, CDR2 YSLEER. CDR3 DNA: TGCGCCAGCAGCCAAGACCGAGACAGGGCAGCTTTCTTT. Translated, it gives CASSQDRDRAAFF.

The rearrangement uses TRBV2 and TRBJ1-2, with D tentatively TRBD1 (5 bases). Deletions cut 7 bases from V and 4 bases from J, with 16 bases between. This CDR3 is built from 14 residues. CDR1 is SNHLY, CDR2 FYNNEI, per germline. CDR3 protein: CASMAERGTYGYTF. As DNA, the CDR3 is TGTGCCAGCATGGCAGAGCGGGGGACCTATGGCTACACCTTC.

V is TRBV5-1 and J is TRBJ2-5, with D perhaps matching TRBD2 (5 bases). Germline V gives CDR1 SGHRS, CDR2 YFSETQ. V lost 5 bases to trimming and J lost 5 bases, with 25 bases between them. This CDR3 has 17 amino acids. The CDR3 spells CASRSAFSRLGGETQYF. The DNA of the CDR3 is TGCGCCAGCAGGTCAGCCTTCAGCAGGCTGGGCGGGGAGACCCAGTACTTC.

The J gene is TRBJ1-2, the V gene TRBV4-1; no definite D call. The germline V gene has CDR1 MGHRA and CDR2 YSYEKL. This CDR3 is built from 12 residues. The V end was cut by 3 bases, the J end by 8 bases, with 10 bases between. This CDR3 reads CASSHGPAGYTF. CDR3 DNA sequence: TGCGCCAGCAGCCACGGCCCCGCCGGCTACACCTTC.

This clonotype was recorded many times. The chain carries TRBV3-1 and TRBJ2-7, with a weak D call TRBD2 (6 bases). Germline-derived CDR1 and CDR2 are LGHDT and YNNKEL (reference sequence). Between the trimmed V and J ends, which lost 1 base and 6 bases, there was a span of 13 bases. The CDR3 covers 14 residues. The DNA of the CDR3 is TGTGCCAGCAGCCAAGGTCTTGAGGGAGGCGAGCAGTACGTC. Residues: CASSQGLEGGEQYV.

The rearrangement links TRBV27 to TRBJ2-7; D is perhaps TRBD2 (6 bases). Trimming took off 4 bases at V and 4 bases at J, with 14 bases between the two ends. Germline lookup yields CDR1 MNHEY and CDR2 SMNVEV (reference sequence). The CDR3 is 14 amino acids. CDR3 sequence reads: CASSSDLGGYEQYF. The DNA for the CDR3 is TGTGCCAGCAGTTCCGACCTAGGAGGGTACGAGCAGTACTTC.

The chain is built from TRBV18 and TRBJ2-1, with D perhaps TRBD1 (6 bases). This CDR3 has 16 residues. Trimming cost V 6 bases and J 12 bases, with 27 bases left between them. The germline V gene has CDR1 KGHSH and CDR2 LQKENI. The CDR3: CASSTTGPQAQGGQFF. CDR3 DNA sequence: TGTGCCAGCTCTACCACCGGGCCACAGGCCCAAGGGGGGCAGTTCTTC.

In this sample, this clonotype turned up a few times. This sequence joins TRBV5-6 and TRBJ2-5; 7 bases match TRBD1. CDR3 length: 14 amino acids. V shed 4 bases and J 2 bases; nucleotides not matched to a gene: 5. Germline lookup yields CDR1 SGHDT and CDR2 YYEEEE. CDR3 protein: CASSTGQSQETQYF. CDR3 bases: TGTGCCAGCAGCACGGGACAGTCGCAAGAGACCCAGTACTTC.

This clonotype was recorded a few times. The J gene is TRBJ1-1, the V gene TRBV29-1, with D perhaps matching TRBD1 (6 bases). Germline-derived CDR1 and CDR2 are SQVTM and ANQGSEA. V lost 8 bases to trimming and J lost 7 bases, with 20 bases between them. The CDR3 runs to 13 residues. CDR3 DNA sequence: TGCAGCCCGGGGGGCCGTGTACAGGGTGAAGCTTTCTTT. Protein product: CSPGGRVQGEAFF.

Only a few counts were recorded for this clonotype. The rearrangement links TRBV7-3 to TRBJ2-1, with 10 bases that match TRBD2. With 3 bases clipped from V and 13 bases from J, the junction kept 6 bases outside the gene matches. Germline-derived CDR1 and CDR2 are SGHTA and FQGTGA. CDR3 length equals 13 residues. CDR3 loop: CASSFKTSGPQFF. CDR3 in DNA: TGTGCCAGCAGCTTCAAGACTAGCGGGCCACAGTTCTTC.

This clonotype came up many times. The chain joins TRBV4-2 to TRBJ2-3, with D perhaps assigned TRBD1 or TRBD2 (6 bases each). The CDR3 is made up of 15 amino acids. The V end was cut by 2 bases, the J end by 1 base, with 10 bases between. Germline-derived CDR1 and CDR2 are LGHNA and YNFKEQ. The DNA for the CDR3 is TGTGCCAGCAGCCAACGGGGGCTCGGCACAGATACGCAGTATTTT. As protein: CASSQRGLGTDTQYF.

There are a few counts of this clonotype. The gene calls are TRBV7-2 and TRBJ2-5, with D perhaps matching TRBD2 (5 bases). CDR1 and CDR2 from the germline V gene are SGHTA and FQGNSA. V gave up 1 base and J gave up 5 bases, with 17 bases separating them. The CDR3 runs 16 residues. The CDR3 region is CASSLVSSLAWETQYF. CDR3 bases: TGTGCCAGCAGCTTAGTTTCTTCGCTAGCTTGGGAGACCCAGTACTTC.